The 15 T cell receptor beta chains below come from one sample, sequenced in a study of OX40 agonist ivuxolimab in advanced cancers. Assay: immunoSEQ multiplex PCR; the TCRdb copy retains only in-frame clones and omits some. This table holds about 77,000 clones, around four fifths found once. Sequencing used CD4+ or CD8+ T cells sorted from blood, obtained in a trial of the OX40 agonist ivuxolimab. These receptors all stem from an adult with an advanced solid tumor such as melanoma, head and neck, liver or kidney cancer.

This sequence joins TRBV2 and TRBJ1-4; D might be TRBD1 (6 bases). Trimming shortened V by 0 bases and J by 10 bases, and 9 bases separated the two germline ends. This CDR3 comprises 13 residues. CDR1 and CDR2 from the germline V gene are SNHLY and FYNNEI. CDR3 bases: TGTGCCAGCAGTGAAGCACAGGGTGGAAAACTGTTTTTT. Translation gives CASSEAQGGKLFF.

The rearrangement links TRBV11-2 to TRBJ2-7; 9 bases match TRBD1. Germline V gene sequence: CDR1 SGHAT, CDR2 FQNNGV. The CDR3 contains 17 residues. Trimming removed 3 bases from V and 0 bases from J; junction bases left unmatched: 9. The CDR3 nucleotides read TGTGCCAGCAGCTTCTCGGTAGGGACAGGGAGCTCCTACGAGCAGTACTTC. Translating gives CASSFSVGTGSSYEQYF.

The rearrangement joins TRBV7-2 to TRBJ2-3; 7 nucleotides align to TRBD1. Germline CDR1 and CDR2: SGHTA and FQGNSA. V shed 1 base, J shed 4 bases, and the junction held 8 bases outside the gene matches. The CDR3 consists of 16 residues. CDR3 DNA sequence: TGTGCCAGCAGCTTAGTCGGGGTGACAGGGTCAGATACGCAGTATTTT. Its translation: CASSLVGVTGSDTQYF.

The CDR3 sequence: CASSPLLGDTQYF. CDR3 nucleotides: TGCGCCAGCAGTCCTCTTCTAGGGGATACGCAGTATTTT. V and J are TRBV5-1 and TRBJ2-3; D gene uncertain. Germline V gene data show CDR1 as SGHRS and CDR2 as YFSETQ. The V and J ends lost 5 bases and 6 bases respectively, with 13 bases between them. The CDR3 loop spans 13 amino acids.

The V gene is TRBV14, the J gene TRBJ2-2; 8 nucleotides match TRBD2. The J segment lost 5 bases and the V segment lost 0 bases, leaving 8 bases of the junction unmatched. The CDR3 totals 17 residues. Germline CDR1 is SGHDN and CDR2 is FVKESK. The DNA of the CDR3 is TGTGCCAGCAGCCAAGAAATCGGAGCGGGGGTTACCGGGGAGCTGTTTTTT. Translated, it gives CASSQEIGAGVTGELFF. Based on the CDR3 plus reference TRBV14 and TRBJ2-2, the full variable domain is EAGVTQFPSHSVIEKGQTVTLRCDPISGHDNLYWYRRVMGKEIKFLLHFVKESKQDESGMPNNRFLAERTGGTYSTLKVQPAELEDSGVYFCASSQEIGAGVTGELFFGEGSRLTVL.

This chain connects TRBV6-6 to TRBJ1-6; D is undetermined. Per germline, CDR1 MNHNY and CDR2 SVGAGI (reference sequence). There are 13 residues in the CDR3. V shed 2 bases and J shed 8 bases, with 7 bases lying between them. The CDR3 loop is CASSYGNDSPLHF. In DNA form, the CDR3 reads TGTGCCAGCAGTTACGGGAACGATTCACCCCTCCACTTT.

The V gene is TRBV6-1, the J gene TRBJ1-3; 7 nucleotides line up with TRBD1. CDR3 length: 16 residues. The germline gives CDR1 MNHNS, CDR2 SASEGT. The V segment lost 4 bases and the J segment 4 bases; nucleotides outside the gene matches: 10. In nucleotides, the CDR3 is TGTGCCAGCAGTGCCCCAGGGGGAATATGGGGAAACACCATATATTTT. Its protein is CASSAPGGIWGNTIYF.

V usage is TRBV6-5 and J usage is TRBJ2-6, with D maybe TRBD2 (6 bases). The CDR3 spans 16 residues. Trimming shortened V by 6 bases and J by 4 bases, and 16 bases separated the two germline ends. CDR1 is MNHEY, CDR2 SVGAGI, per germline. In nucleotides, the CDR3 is TGTGCCAGCAGCTACGGCACGGCGGGAGGGGCCAACGTCCTGACTTTC. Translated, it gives CASSYGTAGGANVLTF.

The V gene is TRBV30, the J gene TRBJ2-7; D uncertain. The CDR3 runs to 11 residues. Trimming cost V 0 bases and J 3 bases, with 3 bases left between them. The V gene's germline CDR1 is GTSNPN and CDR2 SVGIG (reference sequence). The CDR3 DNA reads TGTGCCTGGAGTGTAGTCTACGAGCAGTACTTC. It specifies CAWSVVYEQYF.

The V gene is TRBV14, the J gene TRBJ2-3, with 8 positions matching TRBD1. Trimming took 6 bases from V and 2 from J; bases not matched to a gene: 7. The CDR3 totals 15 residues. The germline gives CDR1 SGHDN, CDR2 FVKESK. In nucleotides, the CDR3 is TGTGCCAGCAGAAGTCAGGGGGCAATCACAGATACGCAGTATTTT. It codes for CASRSQGAITDTQYF.

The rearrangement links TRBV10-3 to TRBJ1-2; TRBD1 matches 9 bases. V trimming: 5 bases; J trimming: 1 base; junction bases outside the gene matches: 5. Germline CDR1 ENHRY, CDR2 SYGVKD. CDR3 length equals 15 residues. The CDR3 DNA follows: TGTGCCATCAGTCCCGGACAGGGGATTAACTATGGCTACACCTTC. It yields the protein CAISPGQGINYGYTF.

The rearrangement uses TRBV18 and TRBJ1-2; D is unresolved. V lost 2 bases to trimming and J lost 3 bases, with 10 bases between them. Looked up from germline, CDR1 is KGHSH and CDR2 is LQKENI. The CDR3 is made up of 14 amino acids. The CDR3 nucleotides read TGTGCCAGCTCACCAACCCAAGACGACTATGGCTACACCTTC. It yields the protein CASSPTQDDYGYTF. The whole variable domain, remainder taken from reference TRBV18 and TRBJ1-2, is NAGVMQNPRHLVRRRGQEARLRCSPMKGHSHVYWYRQLPEEGLKFMVYLQKENIIDESGMPKERFSAEFPKEGPSILRIQQVVRGDSAAYFCASSPTQDDYGYTFGSGTRLTVV.

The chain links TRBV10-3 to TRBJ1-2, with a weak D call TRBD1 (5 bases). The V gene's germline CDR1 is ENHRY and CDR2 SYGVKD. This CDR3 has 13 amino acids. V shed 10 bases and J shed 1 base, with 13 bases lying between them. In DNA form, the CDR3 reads TGTGCCACCGAAGGGGACGGTAACTATGGCTACACCTTC. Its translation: CATEGDGNYGYTF.

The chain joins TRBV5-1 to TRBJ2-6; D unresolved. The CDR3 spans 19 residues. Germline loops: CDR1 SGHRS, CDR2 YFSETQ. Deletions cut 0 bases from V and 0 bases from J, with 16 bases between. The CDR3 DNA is TGCGCCAGCAGCTTGGTGGGCAGAAGATTAAGCTCTGGGGCCAACGTCCTGACTTTC. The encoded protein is CASSLVGRRLSSGANVLTF.

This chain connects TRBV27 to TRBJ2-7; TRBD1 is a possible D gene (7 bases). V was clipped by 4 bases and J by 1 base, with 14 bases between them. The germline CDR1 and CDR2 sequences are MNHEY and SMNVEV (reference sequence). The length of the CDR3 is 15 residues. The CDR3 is CASSSGGIFSYEQYF. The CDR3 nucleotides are TGTGCCAGCAGTTCAGGGGGGATTTTTTCCTACGAGCAGTACTTC.